This T cell receptor (beta chain) was sequenced during a study of T-cell memory formation after mild COVID-19. Study-level information: Most TCR clusters belonged to a single donor.

Study-level results: Pre-infection memory already had some responding clones, implying cross-reactive memory joined.

Libraries for TCRalpha and TCRbeta carried sample barcodes and unique molecular identifiers via 5'RACE. A single record per CDR3 protein comes from TCRdb applying MiXCR to the 5' RACE reads. Among 120,000 or so distinct CDR3 sequences listed, roughly 15% were seen once. Trimming cost V 5 bases and J 9 bases; bases outside gene matches: 11. This CDR3 has 16 amino acids. This clonotype was seen more than once but under ten times. Antigen: not known. Sequencing was performed on PBMCs or a T cell subset sorted from them (not recorded which). The chain has TRBV12-3 or TRBV12-4 and TRBJ2-1, with TRBD2 identical over 12 bases. The clonotype was recovered from an adult woman who had mild COVID-19 (a few samples of this study predate the infection). Cell type and time point are not known. In DNA, the CDR3 is TGTGCCAGCAGTCCTGCTGGACTAGCGGGGTTAGGTGAGCAGTTCTTC. It codes for CASSPAGLAGLGEQFF.